This T cell receptor beta chain was recorded in a study of T-cell reconstitution after alpha-beta-depleted transplantation in children. This CDR3 region has 13 residues. V shed 2 bases, J shed 3 bases, and the junction held 0 bases outside the gene matches. Germline CDR1 and CDR2: SGHTA and FQGNSA. This clonotype was recorded many times. The antigen remains undetermined. Regarding the study as a whole: Counts and diversity of T cells one year after transplant came mostly from newly produced T cells. Roughly two months post-transplant, alpha-beta T cells reportedly originated from several hundred graft clones that had expanded.

Preparation of the TCRbeta library was carried out with unique molecular identifiers. TCRdb redid the calling of the PCR reads with MiXCR, one entry per CDR3 protein. This table holds approximately 150,000 distinct CDR3 sequences, roughly 9% found once. The chain employs TRBV7-2 and TRBJ1-2; 7 bases align to TRBD1. The sample here was PBMCs, mostly from graft donor cells, taken 180 days after TCRalphabeta/CD19-depleted stem cell transplant. The clonotype comes from a female patient aged 2-9 years who had a stem cell transplant for congenital amegakaryocytic thrombocytopenia, so the T cells may come from the graft donor. The CDR3 nucleotides read TGTGCCAGCAGCTTAAGGGGGCACTATGGCTACACCTTC. This encodes CASSLRGHYGYTF.